What follows are 27 T cell receptor beta chains derived from one specimen sequenced in a study of CD8 T cells in ankylosing spondylitis. MiXCR, run by TCRdb on the 5' RACE reads, gives a single entry per CDR3 protein. Here the sample spans 100,000 or so distinct CDR3 sequences, 24% being singletons. What was sequenced was synovial fluid, either unsorted or a sorted T cell fraction (not recorded which). All receptors come from a male donor with ankylosing spondylitis.

This clonotype showed up just a few times. The chain couples TRBV24-1 to TRBJ2-3; D possibly corresponds to TRBD2 (5 bases). V was clipped by 1 base and J by 4 bases, with 5 bases between them. This CDR3 is 13 amino acids long. Per germline, CDR1 KGHDR and CDR2 SFDVKD. The CDR3 nucleotides read TGTGCCACCAGTGATTTCGGGGCAGATACGCAGTATTTT. Its translation is CATSDFGADTQYF.

About this clonotype: A much larger clone sits a single nucleotide away, making a read error possible. The rearrangement links TRBV12-3 or TRBV12-4 to TRBJ2-2, with 11 bases aligning to TRBD1. The CDR3 has 14 amino acids. The CDR3 nucleotides are TGTGCCAGTTTCGGGACAGGGGGAACCGGGGAGCTGGTTTTT. Translation gives CASFGTGGTGELVF.

The gene calls are TRBV20-1 and TRBJ2-3, with TRBD2 as a possible D gene (6 bases). Trimming took 2 bases from V and 6 from J, leaving 15 bases between them. Germline V CDR1 and CDR2: DFQATT, SNEGSKA (reference sequence). The CDR3 runs to 14 residues. The CDR3 nucleotides are TGCAGTGCTAGATTTCCGGGAGTTACCGATACGCAGTATTTT. Translating it yields CSARFPGVTDTQYF.

This clonotype was picked up a small number of times. V and J are TRBV20-1 and TRBJ2-3; weak D call: TRBD2 (5 bases). CDR1 and CDR2 from the germline V gene are DFQATT and SNEGSKA (reference sequence). This CDR3 contains 13 residues. V was cut by 4 bases and J by 3 bases, with 11 bases left in between. Written as DNA, the CDR3 is TGCAGTGCTATTAGGAGCGGAACAGATACGCAGTATTTT. Its translation: CSAIRSGTDTQYF.

The rearrangement links TRBV29-1 to TRBJ2-4; TRBD2 matches at 7 bases. The V and J ends lost 4 bases and 7 bases, in that order; junction bases with no gene match: 1. Germline assignment: CDR1 SQVTM and CDR2 ANQGSEA. The CDR3 consists of 11 residues. CDR3 protein: CSVGGGNIQYF. In DNA, the CDR3 is TGCAGCGTTGGGGGGGGTAACATTCAGTACTTC.

The CDR3 spells CATSSVYSNQPQHF. Written as DNA, the CDR3 is TGTGCCACCTCTTCGGTTTATAGCAATCAGCCCCAGCATTTT. The chain joins TRBV24-1 to TRBJ1-5; the D is unclear. Between the trimmed V and J ends, which lost 9 bases and 0 bases, there was a span of 11 bases. In germline, CDR1 is KGHDR, CDR2 SFDVKD. The CDR3 has 14 amino acids.

The J gene is TRBJ2-7, the V gene TRBV27, with TRBD2 identical over 13 bases. Trimming cost V 7 bases and J 6 bases; bases outside gene matches: 6. The CDR3 runs to 14 residues. Germline-derived CDR1 and CDR2 are MNHEY and SMNVEV (reference sequence). Here the CDR3 DNA reads TGTGCCAGCACCCGACTAGCGGGAGGTGTCGAGCAGTACTTC. It codes for CASTRLAGGVEQYF.

This clonotype has a count of ten or more. V gene TRBV5-1 combines with J gene TRBJ2-1; 9 nucleotides line up with TRBD2. Germline CDR1 and CDR2: SGHRS and YFSETQ. The CDR3 covers 15 residues. Unmatched junction bases numbered 2, after V lost 1 base and J lost 3 bases. Here the CDR3 reads CASSLISGSYNEQFF. The CDR3 DNA is TGCGCCAGCAGCTTGATTAGCGGGAGCTACAATGAGCAGTTCTTC.

V and J are TRBV7-6 and TRBJ2-1, with 13 positions matching TRBD2. V shed 2 bases and J 7 bases; nucleotides not matched to a gene: 2. The CDR3 is 15 amino acids. The germline V gene encodes CDR1 SGHVS and CDR2 FNYEAQ. The CDR3 protein is CASSLTSGRGNEQFF. In DNA form, the CDR3 reads TGTGCCAGCAGCTTAACTAGCGGGAGGGGGAATGAGCAGTTCTTC.

This clonotype was found a few times. V gene TRBV7-2 combines with J gene TRBJ1-3; 7 bases match TRBD1. The CDR3 contains 15 residues. Germline CDR1 and CDR2: SGHTA and FQGNSA. V lost 4 bases and J lost 1; bases outside the gene matches: 4. DNA for the CDR3: TGTGCCAGCAGCTGGGGCAGGGGGTCTGGAAACACCATATATTTT. This sequence encodes CASSWGRGSGNTIYF. Supplemented by reference TRBV7-2 and TRBJ1-3, the full variable domain reads GAGVSQSPSNKVTEKGKDVELRCDPISGHTALYWYRQSLGQGLEFLIYFQGNSAPDKSGLPSDRFSAERTGGSVSTLTIQRTQQEDSAVYLCASSWGRGSGNTIYFGEGSWLTVV.

This clonotype was picked up a small number of times. The chain combines TRBV10-1 with TRBJ2-1, with 16 nucleotides matching TRBD2. Trimming cost V 6 bases and J 8 bases; bases outside gene matches: 22. Germline assignment: CDR1 WNHNN and CDR2 SYGVQD (reference sequence). CDR3 length: 21 residues. CDR3 coding DNA: TGCGCCAGCAGCCGCAAGCCGGGACTAGCGGGAGGGAACGGATTTTTCGATGAGCAGTTCTTC. Translated, it gives CASSRKPGLAGGNGFFDEQFF.

This clonotype was detected only a few times. The V gene is TRBV20-1, the J gene TRBJ2-5, with TRBD2 identical over 12 bases. Trimming cost V 7 bases and J 7 bases; bases outside gene matches: 7. Germline V gene sequence: CDR1 DFQATT, CDR2 SNEGSKA (reference sequence). The CDR3 runs 13 residues. The DNA of the CDR3 is TGCAGTGTTTTCTCTAGCGGGAGGGGGACCCAGTACTTC. This codes for CSVFSSGRGTQYF.

This chain uses TRBV5-1 with TRBJ2-1, with D perhaps matching TRBD2 (6 bases). Per the germline V gene, CDR1 is SGHRS and CDR2 is YFSETQ. Trimming shortened V by 0 bases and J by 8 bases, and 15 bases separated the two germline ends. This CDR3 contains 15 residues. CDR3 residues: CASSLVTGDHDEQFF. The CDR3 bases are TGCGCCAGCAGCTTGGTAACGGGAGACCACGATGAGCAGTTCTTC.

This clonotype was detected a few times. This sequence joins TRBV5-4 and TRBJ2-3; 7 nucleotides line up with TRBD2. This CDR3 spans 17 amino acids. The V segment lost 5 bases and the J segment 2 bases; nucleotides outside the gene matches: 14. Germline V lookup: CDR1 SGHNT, CDR2 YYREEE (reference sequence). The CDR3 spells CASRASRREVTTDTQYF. Here the CDR3 DNA reads TGTGCCAGCAGAGCTTCTAGACGGGAGGTAACCACAGATACGCAGTATTTT.

The CDR3 protein is CASRTITRGGRSRETQYF. Written as DNA, the CDR3 is TGCGCCAGCAGGACCATCACCCGGGGGGGGCGGTCTCGAGAGACCCAGTACTTC. The J gene is TRBJ2-5, the V gene TRBV5-1; TRBD2 matches 8 bases. Germline V gene data show CDR1 as SGHRS and CDR2 as YFSETQ. This CDR3 contains 18 residues. V trimming: 5 bases; J trimming: 4 bases; junction bases outside the gene matches: 19. Full variable domain (rest looked up from reference TRBV5-1 and TRBJ2-5): KAGVTQTPRYLIKTRGQQVTLSCSPISGHRSVSWYQQTPGQGLQFLFEYFSETQRNKGNFPGRFSGRQFSNSRSEMNVSTLELGDSALYLCASRTITRGGRSRETQYFGPGTRLLVL.

The chain employs TRBV7-9 and TRBJ2-2; unclear D gene. Deletions cut 1 base from V and 0 bases from J, with 6 bases between. The germline V gene has CDR1 SEHNR and CDR2 FQNEAQ (reference sequence). The CDR3 runs 15 residues. The DNA of the CDR3 is TGTGCCAGCAGCTTAGACGGACCGAACACCGGGGAGCTGTTTTTT. This encodes CASSLDGPNTGELFF.

This clonotype was seen repeatedly, ten times or more. The chain employs TRBV20-1 and TRBJ2-3, with 11 bases fitting TRBD2. With 6 bases clipped from V and 2 bases from J, the junction kept 7 bases outside the gene matches. Germline CDR1 reads DFQATT; CDR2 reads SNEGSKA (reference sequence). This CDR3 region has 15 residues. The CDR3 is CSAIFSGRATDTQYF. For the CDR3, the DNA is TGCAGTGCCATCTTTAGCGGGAGGGCCACAGATACGCAGTATTTT.

The J gene is TRBJ2-3, the V gene TRBV20-1, with 7 nucleotides matching TRBD1. With V trimmed by 6 bases and J by 5 bases, 11 bases remained unmatched. CDR1 is DFQATT and CDR2 is SNEGSKA in the germline V gene (reference sequence). The CDR3 loop spans 14 amino acids. The CDR3 loop reads CSAVTGQGLDTQYF. CDR3 nucleotides: TGCAGTGCCGTGACAGGGCAGGGGCTAGATACGCAGTATTTT.

The V call is TRBV19, the J call TRBJ1-5; 9 bases fit TRBD1. The CDR3 contains 17 residues. The trim removed 7 bases at V and 0 bases at J, leaving 10 bases unmatched. Germline V gene lookup returns CDR1 LNHDA and CDR2 SQIVND (reference sequence). The CDR3, as DNA: TGTGCCAGTAATTCGGACAGGGGCGAACCTAGCAATCAGCCCCAGCATTTT. Translation: CASNSDRGEPSNQPQHF.

This clonotype was counted only a few times. This sequence joins TRBV19 and TRBJ2-1; TRBD1 or TRBD2 may be the D gene (5 bases each). Germline assignment: CDR1 LNHDA and CDR2 SQIVND (reference sequence). V lost 6 bases to trimming and J lost 7 bases, with 13 bases between them. The CDR3 length is 13 residues. CDR3 in DNA: TGTGCCAGTAGCGGGACCCACCGGAATGAGCAGTTCTTC. Its translation: CASSGTHRNEQFF.

V gene TRBV11-3 combines with J gene TRBJ1-1; D call uncertain. CDR3 length equals 14 residues. From germline, CDR1 is SGHNT and CDR2 YENEEA. The germline V and J ends were trimmed by 5 bases and 0 bases, with 10 bases remaining between them. CDR3 sequence: CASSTHSMNTEAFF. CDR3 coding DNA: TGTGCCAGCAGCACCCACAGCATGAACACTGAAGCTTTCTTT.

This clonotype was seen a handful of times. The V gene is TRBV7-9, the J gene TRBJ1-4, with 7 positions matching TRBD1. CDR1 and CDR2 from the germline V gene are SEHNR and FQNEAQ (reference sequence). CDR3 length: 14 residues. V was pared by 5 bases and J by 2 bases, with 2 bases of the junction left unmatched. The CDR3 DNA reads TGTGCCAGCAGCCAGGGGGAGACTAATGAAAAACTGTTTTTT. Amino acids: CASSQGETNEKLFF. Full variable domain (missing parts from reference TRBV7-9 and TRBJ1-4): DTGVSQNPRHKITKRGQNVTFRCDPISEHNRLYWYRQTLGQGPEFLTYFQNEAQLEKSRLLSDRFSAERPKGSFSTLEIQRTEQGDSAMYLCASSQGETNEKLFFGSGTQLSVL.

The rearrangement links TRBV12-3 or TRBV12-4 to TRBJ1-5; D might be TRBD1 (5 bases). The CDR3 is 14 residues long. The V end was cut by 5 bases, the J end by 5 bases, with 13 bases between. The CDR3 here is CASSPSWGDQPQHF. In nucleotides, the CDR3 is TGTGCCAGCAGTCCGTCTTGGGGGGATCAGCCCCAGCATTTT.

The chain uses TRBV7-9 and TRBJ2-3; 7 bases are shared with TRBD2. The length of the CDR3 is 16 residues. Germline assignment: CDR1 SEHNR and CDR2 FQNEAQ (reference sequence). V lost 3 bases to trimming and J lost 5 bases; unmatched junction nucleotides: 11. CDR3: CASSLGLPPPGDTQYF. For the CDR3, the DNA is TGTGCCAGCAGCTTGGGACTACCCCCTCCGGGAGATACGCAGTATTTT.

This clonotype was seen a handful of times. This chain uses TRBV7-2 with TRBJ2-1, with 10 bases that match TRBD1. This CDR3 is 17 amino acids long. J was trimmed by 9 bases and V by 5 bases; bases with no gene match: 16. Germline CDR1 and CDR2: SGHTA and FQGNSA. The DNA for the CDR3 is TGTGCCAGCAGCCGCCCACCGGGACAGGGGAGTTATAGTGAGCAGTTCTTC. It translates to CASSRPPGQGSYSEQFF.

The V call is TRBV7-2, the J call TRBJ2-3; TRBD2 matches 12 bases. Per germline, CDR1 SGHTA and CDR2 FQGNSA. CDR3 length: 16 residues. Trimming cost V 4 bases and J 2 bases; bases outside gene matches: 4. CDR3 region: CASSSGTSGPTDTQYF. CDR3 bases: TGTGCCAGCAGCTCCGGGACTAGCGGGCCCACAGATACGCAGTATTTT. Using reference TRBV7-2 and TRBJ2-3 for the parts outside the CDR3, the full variable domain is GAGVSQSPSNKVTEKGKDVELRCDPISGHTALYWYRQSLGQGLEFLIYFQGNSAPDKSGLPSDRFSAERTGGSVSTLTIQRTQQEDSAVYLCASSSGTSGPTDTQYFGPGTRLTVL.

In DNA, the CDR3 is TGTGCCAGCAGTACAGGGGCTGCAACTAATGAAAAACTGTTTTTT. It codes for CASSTGAATNEKLFF. This rearrangement joins TRBV6-1 to TRBJ1-4; 7 bases fit TRBD1. The junction had 3 bases not matched to a gene; V was cut back by 5 bases and J by 0 bases. CDR1 and CDR2 from the germline V gene are MNHNS and SASEGT. CDR3 length: 15 residues.